What follows are 17 T cell receptor beta chains derived from one specimen sequenced in a study of T cell repertoires in cytomegalovirus infection. TCRdb passed the reads through MiXCR, listing each CDR3 protein once. The data hold 200,000 to 300,000 distinct CDR3 sequences, with approximately 9.1% observed a single time. The sample consisted of PBMCs. The receptors were gathered from a human donor in good health (CMV status not recorded). Some clones in this sample may be carry-over from other donors' samples.

This clonotype showed up many times. The chain uses TRBV28 and TRBJ1-2, with D maybe TRBD1 (5 bases). The V and J ends lost 4 bases and 6 bases respectively, with 15 bases between them. CDR3 length: 14 amino acids. The germline CDR1 and CDR2 sequences are MDHEN and SYDVKM. This CDR3 is CASSYGRARNGYTF. CDR3 nucleotide sequence: TGTGCCAGCAGTTATGGCAGGGCGAGAAATGGCTACACCTTC.

This clonotype was detected ten times or more. The chain uses TRBV20-1 and TRBJ1-1; 8 nucleotides align to TRBD1. The CDR3 length is 14 residues. V was pared by 2 bases and J by 5 bases, with 7 bases of the junction left unmatched. Germline assignment: CDR1 DFQATT and CDR2 SNEGSKA (reference sequence). The CDR3 protein is CSARPQDRVTEAFF. In DNA form, the CDR3 reads TGCAGTGCTAGACCACAGGACAGGGTAACTGAAGCTTTCTTT.

At least ten counts were recorded for this clonotype. The chain recombines TRBV12-3 or TRBV12-4 with TRBJ1-5; D uncertain. The CDR3 totals 15 residues. V was trimmed by 6 bases and J by 2 bases, leaving 14 bases between them. This CDR3 reads CASRSPGVGNQPQHF. The DNA for the CDR3 is TGTGCCAGCAGGTCACCCGGAGTGGGCAATCAGCCCCAGCATTTT.

This clonotype appeared many times. This sequence joins TRBV7-2 and TRBJ2-3; 10 bases align to TRBD2. The ends lost 5 bases at V and 3 bases at J; junction bases unmatched: 8. Germline lookup yields CDR1 SGHTA and CDR2 FQGNSA. This CDR3 spans 16 amino acids. CDR3 in DNA: TGTGCCAGCAGCCAGAGGGCGACTAGCGGGACAGATACGCAGTATTTT. This gives the protein CASSQRATSGTDTQYF.

This clonotype was recorded a few times. The chain uses TRBV12-3 or TRBV12-4 and TRBJ1-1; no clear D. The CDR3 totals 12 residues. The V and J ends lost 6 bases and 5 bases respectively, with 10 bases between them. The CDR3 reads CASSPWATEAFF. Here the CDR3 DNA reads TGTGCCAGCAGCCCCTGGGCGACTGAAGCTTTCTTT.

V gene TRBV23-1 combines with J gene TRBJ2-5, with 11 positions matching TRBD1. TRBV23-1 is known as an ORF, though its function is uncertain. V trimming: 3 bases; J trimming: 2 bases; junction bases outside the gene matches: 5. CDR3 length equals 16 residues. The chain's CDR3 is CASSHYRDRGQETQYF. CDR3 sequence (DNA): TGCGCCAGCAGTCATTACCGGGACAGGGGGCAAGAGACCCAGTACTTC.

V usage is TRBV5-1 and J usage is TRBJ2-1; 9 bases match TRBD2. In germline, CDR1 is SGHRS, CDR2 YFSETQ. The CDR3 consists of 14 residues. J lost 8 bases, V lost 3 bases, and 6 bases had no gene match. For the CDR3, the DNA is TGCGCCAGCAGCTGGATTTTAGCGGGAGATGAGCAGTTCTTC. Protein product: CASSWILAGDEQFF.

The chain joins TRBV6-2 or TRBV6-3 to TRBJ1-2, with D uncertain. Deletions cut 1 base from V and 6 bases from J, with 12 bases between. The CDR3 contains 14 residues. CDR1 and CDR2 (germline): MNHEY, SVGEGT. CDR3 residues: CASSYLAGANGYTF. CDR3 coding DNA: TGTGCCAGCAGTTACTTGGCAGGAGCTAATGGCTACACCTTC.

The table lists this clonotype with many counts. The chain employs TRBV7-2 and TRBJ1-1; perhaps TRBD1 as D (5 bases). The V end lost 2 bases, the J end lost 8 bases, and 18 bases lay between the germline ends. This CDR3 comprises 15 residues. Germline V CDR1 and CDR2: SGHTA, FQGNSA. CDR3 loop: CASSLSAGGDREAFF. In DNA, the CDR3 is TGTGCCAGCAGCTTATCCGCGGGCGGGGACCGGGAAGCTTTCTTT. Full variable domain (rest looked up from reference TRBV7-2 and TRBJ1-1): GAGVSQSPSNKVTEKGKDVELRCDPISGHTALYWYRQSLGQGLEFLIYFQGNSAPDKSGLPSDRFSAERTGGSVSTLTIQRTQQEDSAVYLCASSLSAGGDREAFFGQGTRLTVV.

This clonotype turned up a few times. The genes are TRBV7-9 and TRBJ2-7; 7 bases align to TRBD1. V was pared by 0 bases and J by 5 bases, with 4 bases of the junction left unmatched. Germline V gene sequence: CDR1 SEHNR, CDR2 FQNEAQ (reference sequence). The CDR3 runs 14 residues. The CDR3 reads CASSLAQGFHEQYF. In nucleotides, the CDR3 is TGTGCCAGCAGCTTAGCACAGGGGTTCCACGAGCAGTACTTC.

The table lists this clonotype with many counts. This chain connects TRBV28 to TRBJ1-4, with D hard to call. Germline-derived CDR1 and CDR2 are MDHEN and SYDVKM. V was clipped by 7 bases and J by 5 bases, with 8 bases between them. The CDR3 length is 12 residues. CDR3 amino acids: CASNLLNEKLFF. The CDR3 DNA reads TGTGCCAGCAACTTACTAAATGAAAAACTGTTTTTT. Drawing the rest from reference TRBV28 and TRBJ1-4, the complete variable domain is DVKVTQSSRYLVKRTGEKVFLECVQDMDHENMFWYRQDPGLGLRLIYFSYDVKMKEKGDIPEGYSVSREKKERFSLILESASTNQTSMYLCASNLLNEKLFFGSGTQLSVL.

This clonotype came up a few times. The CDR3: CSARLGLAGDYNEQFF. CDR3 nucleotide sequence: TGCAGTGCTAGGTTGGGACTAGCGGGGGACTACAATGAGCAGTTCTTC. The rearrangement joins TRBV20-1 to TRBJ2-1; 14 positions agree with TRBD2. Germline trimming cut 3 bases from V and 3 bases from J; bases unmatched to any gene: 4. The CDR3 length is 16 residues. Germline lookup yields CDR1 DFQATT and CDR2 SNEGSKA (reference sequence).

This clonotype was seen repeatedly, ten times or more. The rearrangement uses TRBV7-2 and TRBJ1-1, with a tentative D call TRBD1 (6 bases). Germline lookup yields CDR1 SGHTA and CDR2 FQGNSA. This CDR3 comprises 15 residues. V was shortened by 0 bases and J by 6 bases, with 14 bases between the two germline ends. DNA for the CDR3: TGTGCCAGCAGCTTAGCCGGGGGGCCATACTCTGAAGCTTTCTTT. It yields the protein CASSLAGGPYSEAFF.

This clonotype came up many times. The rearrangement joins TRBV12-3 or TRBV12-4 to TRBJ2-7; 7 bases agree with TRBD1. The CDR3 has 15 amino acids. V lost 5 bases to trimming and J lost 1 base; unmatched junction nucleotides: 8. The DNA for the CDR3 is TGTGCCAGCAGTACGCCGGGACAGCAGTCCTACGAGCAGTACTTC. This encodes CASSTPGQQSYEQYF.

The sample holds many counts of this clonotype. The chain combines TRBV28 with TRBJ1-1, with D perhaps TRBD1 (6 bases). The CDR3 covers 17 residues. From germline, CDR1 is MDHEN and CDR2 SYDVKM. Trimming cost V 2 bases and J 3 bases, with 19 bases left between them. The CDR3 DNA reads TGTGCCAGCAGTTTAGCCGGCGGGGGCCCCGGGTACACTGAAGCTTTCTTT. Translated, it gives CASSLAGGGPGYTEAFF.

The chain joins TRBV20-1 to TRBJ1-5; D not resolved. V shed 0 bases and J shed 0 bases, with 9 bases lying between them. The germline CDR1 and CDR2 sequences are DFQATT and SNEGSKA (reference sequence). This CDR3 region has 15 residues. This CDR3 reads CSARDRRRSNQPQHF. For the CDR3, the DNA is TGCAGTGCTAGAGATCGCAGGCGTAGCAATCAGCCCCAGCATTTT.

The chain uses TRBV20-1 and TRBJ1-3; D gene uncertain. CDR3 length equals 13 residues. V lost 1 base and J lost 3, with 7 bases in between. Germline CDR1 is DFQATT and CDR2 is SNEGSKA (reference sequence). The DNA of the CDR3 is TGCAGTGCTAGAGTCGGAGGTGGAAACACCATATATTTT. Its translation: CSARVGGGNTIYF.